This record looks at one TCR beta chain sequence and its context. Its specificity is not known. This may come from a read error, since a much larger clone is one base off. This library used roughly 370 ng RNA and molecular barcoded adaptors spanning alpha/delta and beta/gamma chains. TCRdb passed the reads through MiXCR, listing each CDR3 protein once. The table has fewer than 90,000 distinct CDR3 sequences, approximately 13% seen once; the top ten hold around 14%. The CDR3 length is 15 residues. Trimming stripped 0 bases from V and 7 bases from J, with 16 bases between. Germline CDR1 is SGDLS and CDR2 is YYNGEE. This sample stems from a study of read filtering for tumor transcriptome and immune sequencing. Study background: RNA-seq yielded only roughly 75 to 1,300 TCR reads, IR-seq about 4.05 to 11 million.

The study's findings and limits: Without single-read clonotypes, shared clonotype proportions correlated more between IR-seq and RNA-seq.

Sequences were obtained from a population of CD138-negative cells sorted from bone marrow. The chain couples TRBV9 to TRBJ2-5; D perhaps matches TRBD2 (6 bases). The clonotype was recovered from a donor over 35 with multiple myeloma. The CDR3 protein is CASSVVGSGSGTQYF. The CDR3 bases are TGTGCCAGCAGCGTAGTCGGGAGCGGATCAGGGACCCAGTACTTC. The full variable domain, in which reference TRBV9 and TRBJ2-5 provide the parts outside the CDR3, is DSGVTQTPKHLITATGQRVTLRCSPRSGDLSVYWYQQSLDQGLQFLIQYYNGEERAKGNILERFSAQQFPDLHSELNLSSLELGDSALYFCASSVVGSGSGTQYFGPGTRLLVL.